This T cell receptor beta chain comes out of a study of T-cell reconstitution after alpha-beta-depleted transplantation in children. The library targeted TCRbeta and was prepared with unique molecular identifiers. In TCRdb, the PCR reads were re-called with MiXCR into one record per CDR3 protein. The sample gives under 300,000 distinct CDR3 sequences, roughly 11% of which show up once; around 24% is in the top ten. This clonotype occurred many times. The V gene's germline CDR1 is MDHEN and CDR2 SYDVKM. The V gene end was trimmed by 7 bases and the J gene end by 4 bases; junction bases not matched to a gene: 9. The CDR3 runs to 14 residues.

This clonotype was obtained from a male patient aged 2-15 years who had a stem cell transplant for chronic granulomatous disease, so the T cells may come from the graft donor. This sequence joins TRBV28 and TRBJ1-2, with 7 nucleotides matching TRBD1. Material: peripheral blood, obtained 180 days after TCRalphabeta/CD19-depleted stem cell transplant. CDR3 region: CASITGTVGYGYTF. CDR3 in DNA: TGTGCCAGCATTACCGGGACAGTAGGCTATGGCTACACCTTC.